This T cell receptor (beta chain) originates from a study of T cells in narcolepsy. The germline gives CDR1 SGHTA, CDR2 FQGNSA. V shed 4 bases, J shed 5 bases, and the junction held 4 bases outside the gene matches. The CDR3 extends over 13 amino acids. Only in-frame clones appear in the TCRdb table, and some are missing; sequencing was by immunoSEQ multiplex PCR. Altogether approximately 32,000 clones are present, about nine tenths being singletons, with the ten largest covering more than 0.65%. Notes on this clone: Its antigen is currently unknown.

Notes on the study in general: HCRT-specific and TRIB2-specific autoreactive clonotypes appeared among same-patient CSF and blood CD4+ clonotypes.

The TCR originated in a human donor with narcolepsy. The V and J genes are TRBV7-2 and TRBJ2-5; 7 nucleotides line up with TRBD1. Sequencing was carried out using CD45RA- memory CD4+ T cells from PBMCs. CDR3 DNA: TGTGCCAGCAGCTCGGGCAGGGGGGAGACCCAGTACTTC. It encodes CASSSGRGETQYF.